The next 31 T cell receptor beta chains were all read from a single sample in a study of Graves' ophthalmopathy and Graves' hyperthyroidism. Scientists amplified the TCR beta CDR3 regions from RNA transcripts. The library came from an HTBI-primed first-round RT-PCR and a second-round multiplex PCR. TCRdb itself ran the multiplex PCR reads through MiXCR, one entry per CDR3 protein. The data contain about 420,000 distinct CDR3 sequences, around 21% of them singletons. Input material: peripheral blood. Receptor source: a woman younger than 30 with stable Graves' hyperthyroidism.

This clonotype was recorded many times. V usage is TRBV28 and J usage is TRBJ1-3; 7 positions match TRBD1. Looked up from germline, CDR1 is MDHEN and CDR2 is SYDVKM. The CDR3 sequence is 15 residues long. V was pared by 5 bases and J by 4 bases, with 8 bases of the junction left unmatched. The CDR3 sequence: CASSKGAQRGNTIYF. DNA of the CDR3: TGTGCCAGCAGTAAGGGGGCGCAAAGAGGAAACACCATATATTTT.

This clonotype was picked up many times. The chain recombines TRBV27 with TRBJ2-5; 7 bases line up with TRBD1. Germline-derived CDR1 and CDR2 are MNHEY and SMNVEV (reference sequence). The CDR3 is 14 residues long. V lost 5 bases to trimming and J lost 5 bases; unmatched junction nucleotides: 8. CDR3 DNA: TGTGCCAGCAGTACCATGACAGGGCGGGAGACCCAGTACTTC. Residues: CASSTMTGRETQYF.

This clonotype came up many times. The chain has TRBV27 and TRBJ1-6; perhaps TRBD1 as D (6 bases). Germline V gene sequence: CDR1 MNHEY, CDR2 SMNVEV (reference sequence). The V gene lost 6 bases and the J gene lost 0 bases, with 12 bases spanning the gap. This CDR3 spans 16 amino acids. The CDR3: CASSPGQFSYNSPLHF. CDR3 DNA: TGTGCCAGCAGCCCAGGACAGTTCTCCTATAATTCACCCCTCCACTTT.

V and J are TRBV5-1 and TRBJ1-1, with a possible D match to TRBD1 (6 bases). Germline V gene lookup returns CDR1 SGHRS and CDR2 YFSETQ. V was clipped by 1 base and J by 4 bases, with 17 bases between them. The CDR3 loop spans 16 amino acids. As DNA, the CDR3 is TGCGCCAGCAGCTTGAACAGGGAAACAGGCGTCACTGAAGCTTTCTTT. This codes for CASSLNRETGVTEAFF.

CDR3 sequence (DNA): TGTGCCAGCAGTTTCGGTGTGGGAGGCCCTGGAGAAGCTTTCTTT. Its translation is CASSFGVGGPGEAFF. This rearrangement joins TRBV12-3 or TRBV12-4 to TRBJ1-1; D is undetermined. This CDR3 has 15 amino acids. V was shortened by 3 bases and J by 8 bases, with 19 bases between the two germline ends.

This clonotype was observed many times. This sequence joins TRBV2 and TRBJ1-2; D not resolved. V was clipped by 5 bases and J by 9 bases, with 10 bases between them. Germline-derived CDR1 and CDR2 are SNHLY and FYNNEI. The CDR3 spans 11 residues. The CDR3 protein is CASSRMERYTF. DNA for the CDR3: TGTGCCAGCAGTCGGATGGAGCGCTACACCTTC.

The table lists this clonotype with many counts. V usage is TRBV25-1 and J usage is TRBJ2-7, with D possibly TRBD2 on 5 matching bases. This CDR3 spans 13 amino acids. In germline, CDR1 is MGHDK, CDR2 SYGVNS. V lost 5 bases, J lost 0 bases, and 8 bases lay in between. CDR3 DNA: TGTGCCAGCAGTCCTGACTACTCCTACGAGCAGTACTTC. It is translated as CASSPDYSYEQYF.

This clonotype was counted at least ten times. V is TRBV24-1 and J is TRBJ2-5; the D is unclear. V dropped 3 bases and J dropped 5 bases, with 9 bases sitting between them. This CDR3 contains 13 residues. Germline V gene sequence: CDR1 KGHDR, CDR2 SFDVKD. CDR3 sequence (DNA): TGTGCCACCAGTGATCCAGGATGGGAGACCCAGTACTTC. This sequence encodes CATSDPGWETQYF.

In this sample, this clonotype turned up many times. The genes are TRBV7-9 and TRBJ2-7; no clear D. CDR1 is SEHNR, CDR2 FQNEAQ, per germline (reference sequence). The germline V and J ends were trimmed by 4 bases and 7 bases, with 11 bases remaining between them. The length of the CDR3 is 12 residues. CDR3 bases: TGTGCCAGCAGCTCCGGGTGGAAAGAGCAGTACTTC. Amino acids: CASSSGWKEQYF.

This chain connects TRBV6-1 to TRBJ2-5; D tentatively reads TRBD1 or TRBD2 (5 bases each). This CDR3 has 13 residues. Germline V lookup: CDR1 MNHNS, CDR2 SASEGT. Trimming removed 7 bases at V and 1 base at J, with 10 bases between. CDR3 nucleotide sequence: TGTGCCAGCACGGGAAGGGGCCAAGAGACCCAGTACTTC. Amino acids: CASTGRGQETQYF.

This clonotype was observed many times. The rearrangement uses TRBV4-1 and TRBJ1-5; TRBD1 is a possible D gene (5 bases). This CDR3 is 18 amino acids long. V dropped 1 base and J dropped 4 bases, with 20 bases sitting between them. The germline V gene has CDR1 MGHRA and CDR2 YSYEKL. CDR3 coding DNA: TGCGCCAGCAGCCAAGTCCCCGCGTTGAGGGGCCAAAATCAGCCCCAGCATTTT. The encoded protein is CASSQVPALRGQNQPQHF.

The chain couples TRBV28 to TRBJ2-7; 9 nucleotides match TRBD2. CDR3 length equals 15 residues. V lost 5 bases to trimming and J lost 5 bases; unmatched junction nucleotides: 10. Germline CDR1 and CDR2: MDHEN and SYDVKM. Here the CDR3 reads CASSTGLASLNEQYF. The CDR3 DNA follows: TGTGCCAGCAGTACCGGACTAGCGAGTCTGAACGAGCAGTACTTC.

Ten or more counts support this clonotype. This rearrangement joins TRBV20-1 to TRBJ2-5, with a weak D call TRBD1 (5 bases). Trimming left V 5 bases short and J 0 bases short, with 7 bases between. The germline V gene has CDR1 DFQATT and CDR2 SNEGSKA (reference sequence). The CDR3 covers 12 residues. The CDR3 sequence: CSAQGHQETQYF. The CDR3 DNA reads as TGCAGTGCTCAGGGCCACCAAGAGACCCAGTACTTC.

The sample holds many counts of this clonotype. The rearrangement uses TRBV6-5 and TRBJ1-2; a weak D match, TRBD1 (5 bases). The CDR3 loop spans 15 amino acids. V was trimmed by 2 bases and J by 1 base, leaving 11 bases between them. Germline-derived CDR1 and CDR2 are MNHEY and SVGAGI. CDR3 in DNA: TGTGCCAGCAGTTACCGAGACAGCCGTAACTATGGCTACACCTTC. It yields the protein CASSYRDSRNYGYTF.

This clonotype was picked up many times. This chain connects TRBV4-1 to TRBJ2-7; 8 positions match TRBD2. The germline gives CDR1 MGHRA, CDR2 YSYEKL. The CDR3 covers 14 residues. The ends lost 0 bases at V and 8 bases at J; junction bases unmatched: 6. CDR3 nucleotide sequence: TGCGCCAGCAGCCAAGATGGGCTAGCGGGCCAGCAGTACTTC. Translating gives CASSQDGLAGQQYF.

This clonotype was picked up many times. The chain is built from TRBV5-4 and TRBJ1-2; 8 bases line up with TRBD1. Germline V lookup: CDR1 SGHNT, CDR2 YYREEE (reference sequence). V lost 1 base and J lost 3; bases outside the gene matches: 2. The CDR3 contains 14 residues. DNA for the CDR3: TGTGCCAGCAGCTTGCCGGGACAGGACTATGGCTACACCTTC. Translation: CASSLPGQDYGYTF.

This clonotype came up many times. This chain joins TRBV28 and TRBJ1-2, with 7 bases that match TRBD1. The CDR3 consists of 15 residues. Germline trimming cut 5 bases from V and 0 bases from J; bases unmatched to any gene: 6. The germline gives CDR1 MDHEN, CDR2 SYDVKM. The CDR3 DNA is TGTGCCAGCAGTCCCAGGGGGGGGCCTAACTATGGCTACACCTTC. Translation: CASSPRGGPNYGYTF.

V usage is TRBV30 and J usage is TRBJ1-5; D remains unclear. This CDR3 has 14 residues. Germline-derived CDR1 and CDR2 are GTSNPN and SVGIG (reference sequence). V shed 2 bases and J shed 0 bases, with 8 bases lying between them. The CDR3 DNA reads as TGTGCCTGGAGTAGGCACTATAGCAATCAGCCCCAGCATTTT. As protein: CAWSRHYSNQPQHF.

The rearrangement uses TRBV12-3 or TRBV12-4 and TRBJ1-2; D possibly corresponds to TRBD1 (6 bases). Trimming pared 5 bases from V and 4 bases from J, leaving 14 bases between. The CDR3 contains 14 residues. The CDR3 protein is CASSPRQAFYGYTF. CDR3 nucleotide sequence: TGTGCCAGCAGTCCAAGACAGGCATTCTATGGCTACACCTTC.

This clonotype has ten or more counts. The chain joins TRBV12-3 or TRBV12-4 to TRBJ1-6; perhaps TRBD1 as D (6 bases). This CDR3 comprises 13 residues. The V end lost 7 bases, the J end lost 10 bases, and 14 bases lay between the germline ends. The CDR3 sequence is CASTNLRGSPLHF. Written as DNA, the CDR3 is TGTGCCAGCACCAACCTCAGGGGATCACCCCTCCACTTT.

This clonotype showed up many times. The chain is built from TRBV18 and TRBJ1-1; D is uncertain. Per germline, CDR1 KGHSH and CDR2 LQKENI. CDR3 length: 13 amino acids. V lost 3 bases and J 3 bases, leaving 8 bases between the germline ends. The CDR3, as DNA: TGTGCCAGCTCACCGATCGTGGACACTGAAGCTTTCTTT. Protein sequence: CASSPIVDTEAFF. The entire variable domain, with the rest obtained from reference TRBV18 and TRBJ1-1, is as follows: NAGVMQNPRHLVRRRGQEARLRCSPMKGHSHVYWYRQLPEEGLKFMVYLQKENIIDESGMPKERFSAEFPKEGPSILRIQQVVRGDSAAYFCASSPIVDTEAFFGQGTRLTVV.

This clonotype was seen many times. J is TRBJ1-1 and V is TRBV6-2 or TRBV6-3; D possibly corresponds to TRBD1 (6 bases). CDR1 and CDR2 (germline): MNHEY, SVGEGT. The CDR3 is 13 residues long. The germline V and J ends were trimmed by 6 bases and 5 bases, with 13 bases remaining between them. The CDR3 is CASSRNRETEAFF. CDR3 in DNA: TGTGCCAGCAGCAGAAACAGGGAAACTGAAGCTTTCTTT.

This clonotype was seen many times. This chain connects TRBV3-1 to TRBJ1-2, with TRBD1 matching over 7 bases. The CDR3 is 15 amino acids. After removal of 0 bases from V and 4 bases from J, the junction contained 5 bases not matched to a gene. Germline lookup yields CDR1 LGHDT and CDR2 YNNKEL (reference sequence). The CDR3 reads CASSQDLTGVYGYTF. In DNA form, the CDR3 reads TGTGCCAGCAGCCAAGATCTTACAGGGGTCTATGGCTACACCTTC.

This clonotype was observed at least ten times. V is TRBV7-6 and J is TRBJ2-7; 10 nucleotides match TRBD1. CDR1 SGHVS and CDR2 FNYEAQ come from the germline V gene. This CDR3 has 15 residues. Unmatched junction bases numbered 8, after V lost 5 bases and J lost 4 bases. The CDR3 sequence: CASSDSGTGVYEQYF. Written as DNA, the CDR3 is TGTGCCAGCAGCGATTCCGGGACAGGGGTATACGAGCAGTACTTC. Filled out from reference TRBV7-6 and TRBJ2-7, the complete variable domain reads GAGVSQSPRYKVTKRGQDVALRCDPISGHVSLYWYRQALGQGPEFLTYFNYEAQQDKSGLPNDRFSAERPEGSISTLTIQRTEQRDSAMYRCASSDSGTGVYEQYFGPGTRLTVT.

The sample holds many counts of this clonotype. This sequence joins TRBV4-1 and TRBJ2-5, with D maybe TRBD1 (6 bases). Germline V gives CDR1 MGHRA, CDR2 YSYEKL. The length of the CDR3 is 15 residues. The ends were cut back, 1 base at V and 5 bases at J, with 14 bases in the middle. As DNA, the CDR3 is TGCGCCAGCAGCCAAGTGGGGACATCTGGGGAGACCCAGTACTTC. Its protein product is CASSQVGTSGETQYF.

V and J are TRBV12-3 or TRBV12-4 and TRBJ1-3, with no clear D. Trimming shortened V by 0 bases and J by 5 bases, and 8 bases separated the two germline ends. This CDR3 has 14 amino acids. CDR3 coding DNA: TGTGCCAGCAGTTTAGCGGGCGGGAGAAACACCATATATTTT. Residues: CASSLAGGRNTIYF.

This chain links TRBV27 with TRBJ2-7; D is unclear. Trimming removed 6 bases at V and 0 bases at J, with 9 bases between. The CDR3 runs to 13 residues. Germline CDR1 is MNHEY and CDR2 is SMNVEV (reference sequence). CDR3 nucleotides: TGTGCCAGCAGATATGGGCACTCCTACGAGCAGTACTTC. Amino acid sequence: CASRYGHSYEQYF.

A remark on this clonotype: This may arise from a read error, as a much more abundant clone is one base away. The CDR3 region is CASRILGGEEQYF. The CDR3 DNA is TGCGCCAGCAGAATACTAGGGGGAGAAGAGCAGTACTTC. The J gene is TRBJ2-7, the V gene TRBV5-1; perhaps TRBD1 as D (6 bases). V was shortened by 5 bases and J by 7 bases, with 16 bases between the two germline ends. This CDR3 has 13 amino acids. Germline V gene lookup returns CDR1 SGHRS and CDR2 YFSETQ.

In its sample, this clonotype was seen a few times. This sequence joins TRBV6-1 and TRBJ2-4; 16 nucleotides align to TRBD2. Losses at the gene ends were 10 bases for V and 1 base for J; bases not matched to a gene: 7. Germline loops: CDR1 MNHNS, CDR2 SASEGT. The CDR3 contains 17 residues. Written as DNA, the CDR3 is TGTGCCACCTCCGGGACTAGCGGGAGGGGGGCCAAAAACATTCAGTACTTC. Encoded protein: CATSGTSGRGAKNIQYF.

This clonotype was seen ten or more times. This chain uses TRBV28 with TRBJ1-1, with D possibly matching TRBD1 (5 bases). From germline, CDR1 is MDHEN and CDR2 SYDVKM. V was trimmed by 8 bases and J by 4 bases, leaving 23 bases between them. The length of the CDR3 is 16 residues. CDR3 loop: CASARGRVRVSTEAFF. DNA of the CDR3: TGTGCCAGCGCCCGGGGCAGGGTCAGGGTGAGCACTGAAGCTTTCTTT.

The V gene is TRBV4-1, the J gene TRBJ2-5, with TRBD2 matching 9 bases. V was pared by 4 bases and J by 4 bases, with 4 bases of the junction left unmatched. The CDR3 covers 14 residues. CDR1 MGHRA and CDR2 YSYEKL come from the germline V gene. The CDR3 region is CASSLSGSAETQYF. The DNA for the CDR3 is TGCGCCAGCAGCCTTAGCGGGAGTGCAGAGACCCAGTACTTC.